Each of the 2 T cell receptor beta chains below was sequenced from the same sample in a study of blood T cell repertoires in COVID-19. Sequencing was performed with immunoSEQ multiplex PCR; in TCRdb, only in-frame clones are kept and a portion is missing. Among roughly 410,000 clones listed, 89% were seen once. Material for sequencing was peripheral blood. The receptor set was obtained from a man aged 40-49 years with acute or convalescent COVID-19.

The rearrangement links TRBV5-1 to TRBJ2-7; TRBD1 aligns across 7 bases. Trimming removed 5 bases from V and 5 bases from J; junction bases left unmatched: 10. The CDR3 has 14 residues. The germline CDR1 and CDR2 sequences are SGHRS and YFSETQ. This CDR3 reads CASRTGPSSDEQYF. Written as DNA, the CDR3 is TGCGCCAGCAGGACAGGGCCCTCCAGCGACGAGCAGTACTTC. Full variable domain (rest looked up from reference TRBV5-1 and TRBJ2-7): KAGVTQTPRYLIKTRGQQVTLSCSPISGHRSVSWYQQTPGQGLQFLFEYFSETQRNKGNFPGRFSGRQFSNSRSEMNVSTLELGDSALYLCASRTGPSSDEQYFGPGTRLTVT.

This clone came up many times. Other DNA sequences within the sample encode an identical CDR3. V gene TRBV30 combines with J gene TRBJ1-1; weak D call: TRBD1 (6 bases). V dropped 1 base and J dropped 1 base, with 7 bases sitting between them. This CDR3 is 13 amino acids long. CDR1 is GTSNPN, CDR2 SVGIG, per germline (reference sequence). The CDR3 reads CAWSATGNTEAFF. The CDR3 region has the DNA TGTGCCTGGAGTGCGACAGGGAACACTGAAGCTTTCTTT.